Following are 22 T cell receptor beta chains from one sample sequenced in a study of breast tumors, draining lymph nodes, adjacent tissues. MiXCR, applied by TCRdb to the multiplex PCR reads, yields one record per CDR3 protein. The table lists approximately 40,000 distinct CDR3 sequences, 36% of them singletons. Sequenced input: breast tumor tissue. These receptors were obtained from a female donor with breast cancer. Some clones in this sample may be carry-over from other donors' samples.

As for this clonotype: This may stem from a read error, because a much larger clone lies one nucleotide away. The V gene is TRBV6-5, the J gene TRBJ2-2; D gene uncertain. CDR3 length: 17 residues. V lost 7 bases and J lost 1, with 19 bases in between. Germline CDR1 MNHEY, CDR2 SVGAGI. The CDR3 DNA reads TGTGCCAGCAATTATGTAGCATTCGGTGTGAACACCGGGGAGCTGTTTTTT. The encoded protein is CASNYVAFGVNTGELFF.

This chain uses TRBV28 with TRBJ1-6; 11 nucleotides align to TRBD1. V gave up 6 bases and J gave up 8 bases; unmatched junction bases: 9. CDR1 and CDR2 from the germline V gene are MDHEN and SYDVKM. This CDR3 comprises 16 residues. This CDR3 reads CASRGGQGASYSPLHF. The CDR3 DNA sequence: TGTGCCAGCAGGGGCGGACAGGGGGCGAGCTATTCACCCCTCCACTTT.

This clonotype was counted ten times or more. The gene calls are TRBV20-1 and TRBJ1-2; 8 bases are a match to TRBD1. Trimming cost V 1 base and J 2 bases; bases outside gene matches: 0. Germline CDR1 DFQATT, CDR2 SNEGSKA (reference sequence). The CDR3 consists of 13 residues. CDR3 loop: CSARGQGNYGYTF. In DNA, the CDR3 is TGCAGTGCTAGAGGACAGGGGAACTATGGCTACACCTTC.

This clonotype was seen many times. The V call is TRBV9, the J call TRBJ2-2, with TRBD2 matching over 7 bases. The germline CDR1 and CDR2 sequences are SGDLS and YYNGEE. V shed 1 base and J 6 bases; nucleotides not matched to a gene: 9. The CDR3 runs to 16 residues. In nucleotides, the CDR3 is TGTGCCAGCAGCGTATCTAGCGGTTGGCGGTCCGGGGAGCTGTTTTTT. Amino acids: CASSVSSGWRSGELFF.

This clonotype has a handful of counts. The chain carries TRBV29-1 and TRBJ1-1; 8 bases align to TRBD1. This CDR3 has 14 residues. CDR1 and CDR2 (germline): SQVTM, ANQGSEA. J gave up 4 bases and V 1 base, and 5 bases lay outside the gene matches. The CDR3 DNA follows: TGCAGCGTTGAAGGGACAGGGTCGGGCACTGAAGCTTTCTTT. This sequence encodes CSVEGTGSGTEAFF.

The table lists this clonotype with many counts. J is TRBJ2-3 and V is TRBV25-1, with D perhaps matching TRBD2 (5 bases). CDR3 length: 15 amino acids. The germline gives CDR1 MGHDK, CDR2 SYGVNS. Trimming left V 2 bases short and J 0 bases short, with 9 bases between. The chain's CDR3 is CASSEVGGSTDTQYF. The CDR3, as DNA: TGTGCCAGCAGTGAAGTTGGCGGGAGCACAGATACGCAGTATTTT.

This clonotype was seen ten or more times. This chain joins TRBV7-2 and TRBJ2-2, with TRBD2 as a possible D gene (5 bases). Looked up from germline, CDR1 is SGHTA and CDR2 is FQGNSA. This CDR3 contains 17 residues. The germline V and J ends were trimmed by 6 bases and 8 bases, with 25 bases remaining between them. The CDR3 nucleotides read TGTGCCAGCAGTCCCTCCGAGACTACACTACTTACAGGGGAGCTGTTTTTT. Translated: CASSPSETTLLTGELFF.

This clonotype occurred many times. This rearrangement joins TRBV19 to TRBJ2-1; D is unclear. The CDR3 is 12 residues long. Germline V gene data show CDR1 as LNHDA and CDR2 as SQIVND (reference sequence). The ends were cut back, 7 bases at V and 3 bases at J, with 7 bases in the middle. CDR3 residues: CASTSRYNEQFF. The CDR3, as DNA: TGTGCCAGTACCTCCCGCTACAATGAGCAGTTCTTC.

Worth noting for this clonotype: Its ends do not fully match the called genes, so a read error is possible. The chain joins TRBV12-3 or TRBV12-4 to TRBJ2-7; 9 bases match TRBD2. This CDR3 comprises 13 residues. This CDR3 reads CASSFLAGTRTVF. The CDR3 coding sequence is TGTGCCAGCAGTTTCCTAGCGGGAACCCGGACAGTCTTC.

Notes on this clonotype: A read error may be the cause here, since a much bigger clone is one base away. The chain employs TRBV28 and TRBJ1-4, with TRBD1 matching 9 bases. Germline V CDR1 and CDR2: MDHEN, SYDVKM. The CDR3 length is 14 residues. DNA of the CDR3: TGTGCCAGCAGTCCCGACAGGGGGAATGAAGAACTGTTTTTT. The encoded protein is CASSPDRGNEELFF.

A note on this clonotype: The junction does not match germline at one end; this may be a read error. CDR3 sequence (DNA): TGTGCTTGTGGTCTTCGGCTAGCGGGAGGGACAGGATCCTACAATGAGCAGTTCTTC. Translated, it gives CACGLRLAGGTGSYNEQFF. The chain recombines TRBV12-5 with TRBJ2-1; 12 positions agree with TRBD2. In germline, CDR1 is LGHNT, CDR2 FRNRAP. The CDR3 loop spans 19 amino acids.

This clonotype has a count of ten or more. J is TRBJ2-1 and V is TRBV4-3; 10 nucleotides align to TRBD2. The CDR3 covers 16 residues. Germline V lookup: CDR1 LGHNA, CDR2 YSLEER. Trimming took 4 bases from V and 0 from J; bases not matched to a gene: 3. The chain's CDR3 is CASSRSSGSSYNEQFF. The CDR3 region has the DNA TGCGCCAGCAGCCGTTCTAGCGGGAGCTCCTACAATGAGCAGTTCTTC.

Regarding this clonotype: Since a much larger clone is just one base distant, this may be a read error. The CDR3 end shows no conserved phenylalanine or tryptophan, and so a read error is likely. CDR3 sequence (DNA): TGTGCCAGCAGTGAACTCGGGAGAAAGACCCAGTACTAC. Its protein product is CASSELGRKTQYY. The chain joins TRBV2 to TRBJ2-5, with D tentatively TRBD2 (6 bases). Germline CDR1 reads SNHLY; CDR2 reads FYNNEI. The CDR3 covers 13 residues. V was trimmed by 2 bases and J by 6 bases, leaving 10 bases between them.

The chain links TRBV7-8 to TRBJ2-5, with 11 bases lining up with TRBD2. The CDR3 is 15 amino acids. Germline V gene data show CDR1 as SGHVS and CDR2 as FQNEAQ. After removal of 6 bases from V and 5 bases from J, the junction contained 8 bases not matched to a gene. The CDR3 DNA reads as TGTGCCAGCAGACAAGGACTAGCGGGTCTCGAGACCCAGTACTTC. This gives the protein CASRQGLAGLETQYF.

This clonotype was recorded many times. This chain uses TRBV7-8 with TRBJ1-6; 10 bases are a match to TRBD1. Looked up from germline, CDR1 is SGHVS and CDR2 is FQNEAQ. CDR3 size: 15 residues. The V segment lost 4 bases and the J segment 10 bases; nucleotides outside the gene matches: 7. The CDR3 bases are TGTGCCAGCAGCTCCCGGGACAGGGGTAGGTCACCCCTCCACTTT. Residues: CASSSRDRGRSPLHF.

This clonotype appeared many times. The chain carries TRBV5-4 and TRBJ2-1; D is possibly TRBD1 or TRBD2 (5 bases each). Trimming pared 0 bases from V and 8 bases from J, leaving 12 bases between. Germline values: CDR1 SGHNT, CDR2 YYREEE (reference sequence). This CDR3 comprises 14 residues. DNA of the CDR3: TGTGCCAGCAGCTTGGGCCGGGACCTGGATGAGCAGTTCTTC. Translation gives CASSLGRDLDEQFF.

DNA of the CDR3: TGCAGTGCTAGTTGGGCCAGAATCAACTCTGGGGCCAACGTCCTGACTTTC. Protein: CSASWARINSGANVLTF. V is TRBV20-1 and J is TRBJ2-6; D remains unclear. The CDR3 length is 17 residues. Germline-derived CDR1 and CDR2 are DFQATT and SNEGSKA (reference sequence). The V end was cut by 3 bases, the J end by 0 bases, with 15 bases between.

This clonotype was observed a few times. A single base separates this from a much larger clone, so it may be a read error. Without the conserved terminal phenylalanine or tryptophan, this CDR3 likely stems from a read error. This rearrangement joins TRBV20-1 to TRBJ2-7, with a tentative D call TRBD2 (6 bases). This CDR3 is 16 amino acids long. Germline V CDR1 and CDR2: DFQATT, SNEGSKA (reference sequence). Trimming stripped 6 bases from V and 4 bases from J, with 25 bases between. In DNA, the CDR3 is TGCAGTGCAAGTAGGCGTGGCGGGCTCGGGGGATACGAGCAGTACCTC. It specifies CSASRRGGLGGYEQYL.

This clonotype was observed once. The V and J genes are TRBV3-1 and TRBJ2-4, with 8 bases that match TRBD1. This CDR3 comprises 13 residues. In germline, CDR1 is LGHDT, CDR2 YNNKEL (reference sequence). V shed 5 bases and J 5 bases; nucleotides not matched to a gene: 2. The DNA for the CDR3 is TGTGCCAGCAGCAAGACAGGGGAAAACATTCAGTACTTC. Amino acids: CASSKTGENIQYF.

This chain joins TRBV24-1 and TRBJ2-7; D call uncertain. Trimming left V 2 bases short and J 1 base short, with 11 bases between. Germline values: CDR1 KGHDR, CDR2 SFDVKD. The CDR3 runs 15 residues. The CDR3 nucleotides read TGTGCCACCAGTGATTCCACCGGGCCTTCCTACGAGCAGTACTTC. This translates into CATSDSTGPSYEQYF.

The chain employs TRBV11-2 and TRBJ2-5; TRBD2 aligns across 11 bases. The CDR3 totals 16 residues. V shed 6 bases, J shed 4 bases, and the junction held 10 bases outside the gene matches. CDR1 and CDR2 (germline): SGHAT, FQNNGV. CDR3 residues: CASRSSGLAGGETQYF. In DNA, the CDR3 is TGTGCCAGCAGAAGTTCAGGACTAGCGGGCGGAGAGACCCAGTACTTC. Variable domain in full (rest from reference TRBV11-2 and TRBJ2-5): EAGVAQSPRYKIIEKRQSVAFWCNPISGHATLYWYQQILGQGPKLLIQFQNNGVVDDSQLPKDRFSAERLKGVDSTLKIQPAKLEDSAVYLCASRSSGLAGGETQYFGPGTRLLVL.

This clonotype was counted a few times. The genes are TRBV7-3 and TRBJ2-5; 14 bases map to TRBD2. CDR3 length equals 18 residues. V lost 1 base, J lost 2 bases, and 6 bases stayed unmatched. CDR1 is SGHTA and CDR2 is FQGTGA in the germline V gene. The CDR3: CASSLRGLAGAAQETQYF. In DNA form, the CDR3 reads TGTGCCAGCAGCTTAAGGGGACTAGCGGGAGCGGCACAAGAGACCCAGTACTTC.